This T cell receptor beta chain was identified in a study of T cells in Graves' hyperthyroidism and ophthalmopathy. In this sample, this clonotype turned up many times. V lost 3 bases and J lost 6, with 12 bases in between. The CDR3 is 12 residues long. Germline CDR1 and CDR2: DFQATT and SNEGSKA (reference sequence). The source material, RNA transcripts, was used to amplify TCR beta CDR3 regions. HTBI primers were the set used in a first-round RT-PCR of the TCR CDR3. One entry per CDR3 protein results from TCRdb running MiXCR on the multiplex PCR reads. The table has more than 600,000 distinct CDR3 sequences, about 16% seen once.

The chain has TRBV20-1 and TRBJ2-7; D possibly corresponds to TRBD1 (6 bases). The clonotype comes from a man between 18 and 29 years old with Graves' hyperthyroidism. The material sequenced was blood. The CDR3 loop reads CSARKQGGEQYF. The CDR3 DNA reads TGCAGTGCTAGGAAACAGGGCGGCGAGCAGTACTTC.